This section outlines one T cell receptor beta chain sequence together with its context. Antigen unknown. The data were produced by immunoSEQ multiplex PCR, yet TCRdb's version contains in-frame clones alone and is incomplete. Counted here are over 10,000 clones, roughly 80% occurring once; the ten biggest clones make up over 50%. The sample originates from a study of STAT3 mutations in large granular lymphocyte leukemia. Study observations and caveats: In T-cell large granular lymphocyte leukemia, about half of patients showed multiple immunodominant subclonotypes.

The J segment lost 4 bases and the V segment lost 4 bases, leaving 8 bases of the junction unmatched. Germline V lookup: CDR1 LNHDA, CDR2 SQIVND (reference sequence). The CDR3 runs 15 residues. The receptor was derived from a man aged 55 to 70 with T-cell large granular lymphocyte leukemia. Some clones in this sample may be carry-over from other donors' samples. Input material: peripheral blood mononuclear cells. The chain links TRBV19 to TRBJ1-1; 8 nucleotides line up with TRBD1. The CDR3 nucleotides are TGTGCCAGTAGTAGGATCGACAGGGGAGGCACTGAAGCTTTCTTT. Amino acids: CASSRIDRGGTEAFF.